This TCR beta chain was identified in a study of blood T cell repertoires in COVID-19. Study summary: Sources were T cells, B-cell-depleted T cells, or PBMCs; the material itself was cDNA or gDNA.

How the authors handled the data: By means of reference gene primer amplification, nucleated cell counts were estimated. This table comes from immunoSEQ multiplex PCR, and its TCRdb copy is limited to in-frame clones, with some not included. Clone size and the V and J calls come from that table; the DNA yielded D and trimming. This table holds approximately 300,000 clones, approximately 87% found once. This CDR3 is 15 amino acids long. J lost 3 bases, V lost 3 bases, and 3 bases had no gene match. Per germline, CDR1 LNHNV and CDR2 YYDKDF (reference sequence). This chain uses TRBV15 with TRBJ2-1; 9 bases fit TRBD2. Material: peripheral blood. The sequence derives from a woman in her 50s with active or convalescent COVID-19. This CDR3 reads CATSSSGRSYNEQFF. DNA for the CDR3: TGTGCCACCAGCAGTAGCGGGAGAAGCTACAATGAGCAGTTCTTC.